This T cell receptor beta chain stems from a study of blood T cells in healthy people across ages. General study results and limits: The study found more naive CD4+ cells and higher diversity in long-lived than aged donors.

The ends lost 4 bases at V and 10 bases at J; junction bases unmatched: 16. The CDR3 sequence is 16 residues long. The germline V gene has CDR1 SGHTA and CDR2 FQGNSA. This clonotype showed up just a few times. No antigen is known for it. The authors ran a second PCR of about 7 to 11 cycles using a sample-barcoded 5' primer and a J-beta primer mix. TCRdb ran MiXCR on the 5' RACE reads and lists one entry per CDR3 protein. The sample includes approximately 850,000 distinct CDR3 sequences, 55% to 75% seen only once; the top ten take roughly 22%. Extracted total RNA amounted to at least 5.5 micrograms for each sample.

The receptor's source is a man aged 25-45 years in good health. The rearrangement uses TRBV7-2 and TRBJ2-5; 9 positions match TRBD2. The specimen sequenced was blood. CDR3 DNA sequence: TGTGCCAGCAGCTACACGGCCAAGCGGGGGGTCGCGGGCCAGTACTTC. It is translated as CASSYTAKRGVAGQYF.